A single sample is the source of the 28 T cell receptor beta chains below, sequenced in a study of CD8+ T cells in alopecia areata. Extracted RNA was reverse transcribed into cDNA, the sequencing template. Sequencing used immunoSEQ multiplex PCR; TCRdb keeps in-frame clones, though not all of them. Observed in the sample are 270,000 or so clones, none of them singletons. Cutaneous lymph node cells were pooled, and they were sorted using CD4, CD8alpha, NKG2D, NKG2ACE and other markers. The sample comprised CD4+ T cells sorted from a lymph node. These receptors were obtained from a C3H/HeJ mouse with alopecia areata. This mouse strain has H2-k as its MHC haplotype.

Concerning this clone: Germline and genes here are mouse. The CDR3 is cut off 4 residues early in the read; its end comes from the germline J gene. The rearrangement joins TRBV13-2 to TRBJ1-1; 7 bases fit TRBD1. This CDR3 is built from 14 residues. Germline loops: CDR1 NNHNN, CDR2 SYGAGS (reference sequence). The CDR3 loop is CASGDAGAGGEVFF. CDR3 DNA, as far as it was read: TGTGCCAGCGGTGATGCAGGTGCAGGGGGA.

For this clone: The genes and germline here are from mouse. The read finishes 4 residues shy of the CDR3 end, and the germline J gene is used to complete it. Additional DNA sequences in this sample encode the identical CDR3. The chain employs TRBV14 and TRBJ2-5; 9 nucleotides match TRBD1. V lost 6 bases, J lost 1 base, and 3 bases stayed unmatched. In germline, CDR1 is SGHDT, CDR2 FRDEAV. The CDR3 covers 14 residues. CDR3 residues: CASTTGGDQDTQYF. CDR3 DNA (partial): TGTGCCAGCACTACAGGGGGCGACCAAGAC.

This clone has only a few counts. The genes are named according to mouse. The read gets to within 4 residues of the CDR3 end, and the germline J gene fills in the rest. The chain has TRBV14 and TRBJ2-4; D call uncertain. Trimming pared 2 bases from V and 0 bases from J, leaving 7 bases between. This CDR3 has 14 amino acids. Germline CDR1 SGHDT, CDR2 FRDEAV. The covered CDR3 bases are TGTGCCAGCAGTTTAGACACTAGTCAAAAC. Translation: CASSLDTSQN. The entire CDR3 protein reads CASSLDTSQNTLYF.

To note about this clone: All gene names here are mouse names. From the germline J gene comes the end of the CDR3, since the read stops 3 residues before it. The same CDR3 is also encoded by other DNA sequences in this sample. V and J are TRBV5 and TRBJ1-6; 10 bases align to TRBD1. TRBJ1-6 falls under the ORF class, with uncertain function. From germline, CDR1 is LGHNA and CDR2 YNLKQL (reference sequence). The CDR3 runs 14 residues. V lost 3 bases to trimming and J lost 7 bases; unmatched junction nucleotides: 0. The CDR3 bases that were read are TGTGCCAGCAGCCAGGGACAGGGGAATTCGCCC. Translating it yields CASSQGQGNSP. The complete CDR3 sequence is CASSQGQGNSPLYF.

This clone was detected only a few times. Gene labels here are mouse ones. With the read ending 4 residues before the CDR3 end, the germline J gene is used to fill in that end. The rearrangement uses TRBV13-1 and TRBJ2-7; perhaps TRBD1 as D (5 bases). Deletions cut 3 bases from V and 2 bases from J, with 9 bases between. The CDR3 runs to 13 residues. Germline lookup yields CDR1 NSHNY and CDR2 SYGAGN. The CDR3 bases that were read are TGTGCCAGCAGTGTAAAGGACACCTAT. This codes for CASSVKDTY. The whole CDR3 protein is CASSVKDTYEQYF.

This clone was recorded a few times. Gene names are mouse gene names. The read halts 4 residues ahead of the CDR3 end, with the missing end drawn from the germline J gene. The chain couples TRBV29 to TRBJ1-1; no clear D gene. Germline V gene sequence: CDR1 MSHET, CDR2 SYDVDS. This CDR3 region has 10 residues. CDR3 protein: CASRGTEVFF. CDR3 bases read: TGTGCTAGCAGAGGGACA. Drawing the rest from reference TRBV29 and TRBJ1-1, the complete variable domain is DMKVTQMPRYLIKRMGENVLLECGQDMSHETMYWYRQDPGLGLQLIYISYDVDSNSEGDIPKGYRVSRKKREHFSLILDSAKTNQTSVYFCASRGTEVFFGKGTRLTVV.

This clone was detected ten times or more. Genes here carry mouse names. Sequencing ends 4 residues short of the CDR3 end; the germline J gene provides the rest. The chain uses TRBV13-1 and TRBJ2-1; 9 bases match TRBD1. With V trimmed by 1 base and J by 6 bases, 5 bases remained unmatched. There are 15 residues in the CDR3. The germline V gene has CDR1 NSHNY and CDR2 SYGAGN. The CDR3 sequence is CASSDRDRVGAEQFF. The CDR3 bases that were read are TGTGCCAGCAGTGATCGGGACAGGGTGGGTGCT.

This clone was seen a few times. Gene names are the mouse ones. The read ends 4 residues early relative to the CDR3; the germline J gene fills the gap. The chain has TRBV13-2 and TRBJ2-3; 11 nucleotides line up with TRBD2. This CDR3 has 16 residues. The trim removed 2 bases at V and 1 base at J, leaving 3 bases unmatched. Germline CDR1 is NNHNN and CDR2 is SYGAGS (reference sequence). CDR3 bases read: TGTGCCAGCGGTGACACGGGACTGGGGGGTGCAGAA. Its protein is CASGDTGLGGAE. The whole CDR3 protein reads CASGDTGLGGAETLYF.

This clone occurred a few times. Mouse names are used for the genes. The CDR3 end lies 4 residues beyond the end of the read and is filled in from the germline J gene. The chain recombines TRBV19 with TRBJ2-7; D may be TRBD1 (5 bases). Trimming left V 2 bases short and J 3 bases short, with 9 bases between. The CDR3 covers 13 residues. The germline CDR1 and CDR2 sequences are FNHDT and SITEND (reference sequence). The CDR3: CASSIPTDYEQYF. The CDR3 bases that were read are TGTGCCAGCAGTATCCCGACAGACTAT.

On this clone itself: Here the gene names and germline are mouse. Read sequence stops 4 residues before the CDR3 end, and the germline J gene provides the missing end. This sample also contains other DNA sequences that code for the same CDR3. This chain links TRBV19 with TRBJ2-1; weak D call: TRBD1 (6 bases). Germline lookup yields CDR1 FNHDT and CDR2 SITEND (reference sequence). CDR3 length equals 13 residues. V lost 5 bases to trimming and J lost 1 base, with 7 bases between them. CDR3 sequence reads: CASRGQNYAEQFF. CDR3 bases read: TGTGCCAGCAGAGGACAGAACTATGCT. The variable domain in full, completed from reference TRBV19 and TRBJ2-1, reads GGIITQTPKFLIGQEGQKLTLKCQQNFNHDTMYWYRQDSGKGLRLIYYSITENDLQKGDLSEGYDASREKKSSFSLTVTSAQKNEMAVFLCASRGQNYAEQFFGPGTRLTVL.

This clone was counted between two and nine times. Gene names and germline match the mouse. The sequenced fragment ends 4 residues before the CDR3 boundary, so the rest is inferred from the germline J gene. This chain connects TRBV13-3 to TRBJ2-1; tentative D call: TRBD1 (6 bases). The CDR3 contains 16 residues. Germline lookup yields CDR1 NNHDY and CDR2 SYVADS. Trimming removed 2 bases from V and 2 bases from J, with 14 bases in between. The CDR3 sequence is CASSEGRGIYYAEQFF. Partial CDR3 DNA: TGTGCCAGCAGTGAAGGCAGGGGAATCTACTATGCT.

Turning to this clone: Gene and germline names: mouse. The read ends 4 residues shy of where the CDR3 ends; the end is completed using the germline J gene. The sample carries other DNA sequences with the same CDR3. The gene calls are TRBV1 and TRBJ1-1; weak D call: TRBD1 (6 bases). Germline V gives CDR1 NSQYPW, CDR2 LRSPGD (reference sequence). This CDR3 spans 14 amino acids. The ends were cut back, 3 bases at V and 0 bases at J, with 8 bases in the middle. CDR3 sequence: CTCSAGGPNTEVFF. The covered CDR3 bases are TGCACCTGCAGTGCGGGGGGGCCAAACACA.

This clone was seen only a few times. Any gene name here is a mouse gene name. The CDR3 extends 4 residues past the end of the read, so its final part is completed from the germline J gene. This sample also contains other DNA sequences that code for the same CDR3. The rearrangement joins TRBV19 to TRBJ2-3; tentative D call: TRBD2 (6 bases). Trimming removed 5 bases from V and 0 bases from J, with 13 bases in between. From germline, CDR1 is FNHDT and CDR2 SITEND (reference sequence). The CDR3 extends over 15 amino acids. The CDR3: CASSRGTSSAETLYF. Incomplete CDR3 DNA: TGTGCCAGCAGCCGCGGGACTTCTAGTGCAGAA.

This clone was picked up a small number of times. Gene names denote mouse genes. The read comes to an end 4 residues before the CDR3 does, leaving the germline J gene to fill in the end. The same CDR3 is also encoded by other DNA sequences in this sample. The chain joins TRBV13-2 to TRBJ1-1, with D possibly TRBD1 on 6 matching bases. Trimming cost V 3 bases and J 0 bases, with 9 bases left between them. The CDR3 consists of 14 residues. The germline V gene encodes CDR1 NNHNN and CDR2 SYGAGS (reference sequence). The CDR3 region is CASGAGTTNTEVFF. The CDR3 bases that were read are TGTGCCAGCGGTGCGGGGACAACAAACACA.

The sample holds a few counts of this clone. Genes and germline come from the mouse. The sequence runs out 4 residues before the end of the CDR3; the remainder is reconstructed from the germline J gene. This chain joins TRBV19 and TRBJ2-3; 8 nucleotides agree with TRBD2. Germline CDR1 reads FNHDT; CDR2 reads SITEND (reference sequence). CDR3 length: 16 amino acids. V gave up 1 base and J gave up 1 base; unmatched junction bases: 5. The CDR3 is CASSIRGGAGAETLYF. Partial CDR3 DNA: TGTGCCAGCAGTATACGGGGGGGCGCTGGTGCAGAA.

This clone has only a few counts. Gene names follow the mouse nomenclature. With the read ending 4 residues before the CDR3 end, the germline J gene is used to fill in that end. Other DNA sequences of this sample code for an identical CDR3. This chain links TRBV31 with TRBJ2-1; TRBD2 matches at 11 bases. This CDR3 contains 14 residues. V lost 5 bases to trimming and J lost 1 base; unmatched junction nucleotides: 1. CDR1 is GKSSPN and CDR2 is SITVG in the germline V gene. The CDR3 reads CAWGDWGNYAEQFF. CDR3 DNA, as far as it was read: TGTGCCTGGGGGGACTGGGGGAACTATGCT.

As for this clone: The genes are named according to mouse. Read sequence stops 4 residues before the CDR3 end, and the germline J gene provides the missing end. Other nucleotide sequences in the sample specify the same CDR3. This chain uses TRBV13-1 with TRBJ2-3, with TRBD1 identical over 7 bases. CDR1 and CDR2 (germline): NSHNY, SYGAGN. V shed 1 base and J 3 bases; nucleotides not matched to a gene: 2. This CDR3 is built from 14 residues. The CDR3 is CASSDNRGAETLYF. The CDR3 DNA, read in part, is TGTGCCAGCAGTGATAACAGGGGAGCAGAA.

Note on this clone: Any gene name here is a mouse gene name. The DNA ends 4 residues before the CDR3 does, and the rest of the CDR3 is filled in from the germline J gene. The chain employs TRBV13-1 and TRBJ2-5; TRBD1 matches 7 bases. CDR3 length: 13 residues. The V segment lost 4 bases and the J segment 3 bases; nucleotides outside the gene matches: 2. Germline values: CDR1 NSHNY, CDR2 SYGAGN. Partial CDR3 DNA: TGTGCCAGCAGTTTCAGGGGGCAAGAC. As protein: CASSFRGQD. The full CDR3 is CASSFRGQDTQYF.

Remarks on this clone: Any gene name here is a mouse gene name. The read terminates 4 residues before the CDR3 end, so the remaining end is supplied by the germline J gene. The chain is built from TRBV5 and TRBJ2-5; 7 positions match TRBD2. Germline trimming cut 3 bases from V and 2 bases from J; bases unmatched to any gene: 5. This CDR3 contains 15 residues. Germline V gene sequence: CDR1 LGHNA, CDR2 YNLKQL (reference sequence). The DNA read from the CDR3 is TGTGCCAGCAGCCAGGTCTGGGGGAGCCAAGAC. Amino acids: CASSQVWGSQD. Given in full, the CDR3 is CASSQVWGSQDTQYF.

This clone was seen more than once but under ten times. The genes and germline here are from mouse. CDR3: CASSSPGQANSDYTF. Incomplete CDR3 DNA: TGTGCCAGCAGTTCTCCGGGACAGGCAAACTCC. This chain uses TRBV15 with TRBJ1-2, with TRBD1 identical over 8 bases. The observed sequence ends 4 residues before the CDR3 terminus, with the missing tail filled in from the germline J gene. The V gene end was trimmed by 4 bases and the J gene end by 0 bases; junction bases not matched to a gene: 4. Germline CDR1 reads SGHND; CDR2 reads FRSKSL. The CDR3 consists of 15 residues.

This clone appeared a few times. Gene and germline names: mouse. The read ends 4 residues before the CDR3 terminus; that terminus is restored from the germline J gene. This sequence joins TRBV13-3 and TRBJ2-5; D is perhaps TRBD2 (6 bases). Germline assignment: CDR1 NNHDY and CDR2 SYVADS. This CDR3 has 15 amino acids. The V end lost 2 bases, the J end lost 0 bases, and 10 bases lay between the germline ends. The CDR3 spells CASSEWGYNQDTQYF. The CDR3 DNA, read in part, is TGTGCCAGCAGTGAATGGGGGTATAACCAAGAC.

This clone has just a few counts. Genes here carry mouse names. The read finishes 4 residues shy of the CDR3 end, and the germline J gene is used to complete it. The rearrangement uses TRBV1 and TRBJ2-4, with TRBD1 matching over 7 bases. Germline trimming cut 4 bases from V and 0 bases from J; bases unmatched to any gene: 1. The germline CDR1 and CDR2 sequences are NSQYPW and LRSPGD (reference sequence). This CDR3 has 14 residues. CDR3: CTCSGDSSQNTLYF. The covered CDR3 bases are TGCACCTGCAGTGGGGACAGTAGTCAAAAC.

With respect to this clone: Gene names follow the mouse nomenclature. The read terminates 4 residues before the CDR3 end, so the remaining end is supplied by the germline J gene. The V and J genes are TRBV19 and TRBJ2-7; possibly TRBD1 for D (6 bases). Trimming left V 2 bases short and J 3 bases short, with 12 bases between. The germline V gene encodes CDR1 FNHDT and CDR2 SITEND (reference sequence). The CDR3 has 14 residues. CDR3 DNA, as far as it was read: TGTGCCAGCAGTATCCGGGACACCCTCTAT. The encoded protein is CASSIRDTLY. The whole CDR3 protein is CASSIRDTLYEQYF.

This clone was observed a handful of times. All gene names here are mouse names. The read halts 3 residues ahead of the CDR3 end, with the missing end drawn from the germline J gene. This rearrangement joins TRBV14 to TRBJ1-6, with a possible D match to TRBD1 (5 bases). TRBJ1-6 falls under the ORF class, with uncertain function. The CDR3 sequence is 14 residues long. Germline V CDR1 and CDR2: SGHDT, FRDEAV. V was trimmed by 2 bases and J by 7 bases, leaving 10 bases between them. The covered CDR3 bases are TGTGCCAGCAGTTTTGGGGGAGGGAATTCGCCC. Its translation is CASSFGGGNSP. The full CDR3 protein is CASSFGGGNSPLYF.

This clone was counted between two and nine times. The germline and genes are mouse ones. Coverage ceases 4 residues before the CDR3 finishes, and the germline J gene fills in the end. The chain has TRBV19 and TRBJ1-1, with 7 bases fitting TRBD1. The CDR3 length is 15 residues. Germline V lookup: CDR1 FNHDT, CDR2 SITEND (reference sequence). V gave up 5 bases and J gave up 0 bases; unmatched junction bases: 7. The chain's CDR3 is CASSPDRVTNTEVFF. CDR3 bases read: TGTGCCAGCAGCCCCGACAGGGTAACAAACACA. Combining the CDR3 with reference TRBV19 and TRBJ1-1 gives the whole variable domain GGIITQTPKFLIGQEGQKLTLKCQQNFNHDTMYWYRQDSGKGLRLIYYSITENDLQKGDLSEGYDASREKKSSFSLTVTSAQKNEMAVFLCASSPDRVTNTEVFFGKGTRLTVV.

This clone appeared a few times. Gene names denote mouse genes. The read ends 4 residues before the CDR3 terminus; that terminus is restored from the germline J gene. In the same sample, other DNA sequences code for this CDR3. The chain combines TRBV13-3 with TRBJ1-2; D unresolved. Trimming shortened V by 0 bases and J by 2 bases, and 5 bases separated the two germline ends. From germline, CDR1 is NNHDY and CDR2 SYVADS. The CDR3 runs 13 residues. The sequenced part of the CDR3 DNA is TGTGCCAGCAGTGATGCCATCAACTCC. Protein sequence: CASSDAINS. The complete CDR3 sequence is CASSDAINSDYTF.

Remarks on this clone: The gene names given are mouse names. CDR3 in amino acids: CASGDAVAGPLYF. CDR3 DNA, as far as it was read: TGTGCCAGCGGTGATGCAGTCGCAGGTCCC. The gene calls are TRBV13-2 and TRBJ1-6; D is undetermined. The read falls 3 residues short of the CDR3 end, and the missing part is taken from the germline J gene. TRBJ1-6 is sorted into the ORF group, with uncertain function. The length of the CDR3 is 13 residues. The germline V gene encodes CDR1 NNHNN and CDR2 SYGAGS (reference sequence).

In the case of this clone: Germline and genes: mouse. The observed sequence ends 4 residues before the CDR3 terminus, with the missing tail filled in from the germline J gene. The chain links TRBV19 to TRBJ2-4; the match to TRBD2 covers 12 bases. Germline lookup yields CDR1 FNHDT and CDR2 SITEND (reference sequence). The CDR3 runs 14 residues. The CDR3 bases that were read are TGTGCCAGCAGGCGGGACTGGGGGGAAAAC. It yields the protein CASRRDWGEN. The whole CDR3 is CASRRDWGENTLYF.